This TCR beta chain was sequenced for a study of cytomegalovirus exposure and HLA in healthy donors. Study results and limitations: Rarity characterized most TCR sequences, yet some public TCRs appeared in many donors. A later analysis associated 15,000 to 20,000 TCR beta sequences with HLA alleles at a 0.05 false discovery rate. In vitro testing confirmed three CMV-associated chains as specific for CMV antigens. The authors considered a cluster of highly shared sequence variants likely to be a sequencing artifact.

The PCR contained 60 Vbeta and 13 Jbeta primers. Data came from immunoSEQ multiplex PCR; TCRdb stores just in-frame clones and leaves some out. The table includes about 250,000 clones, 80% to 95% detected once. Trimming took off 0 bases at V and 1 base at J, with 7 bases between the two ends. The CDR3 contains 15 residues. Germline V CDR1 and CDR2: MGHRA, YSYEKL. Remarks on this clone: Antigen specificity is unknown.

The sequenced sample consisted of PBMCs. This sequence was found in a girl aged 2 to 10 in good health and CMV-seronegative. The chain combines TRBV4-1 with TRBJ1-3, with a tentative D call TRBD1 (5 bases). The CDR3 loop reads CASSQDPGSGNTIYF. CDR3 DNA: TGCGCCAGCAGCCAAGACCCAGGGTCTGGAAACACCATATATTTT.